These 8 T cell receptor beta chains share one sample of origin, sequenced in a study of monozygotic twins with inflammatory bowel disease. TCRdb reanalyzed the 5' RACE reads and collapses them to one entry per CDR3 protein, without DNA. Here the sample table reports about 330,000 distinct CDR3 sequences. Sequenced input: blood. The receptors derive from a human donor with ulcerative colitis or Crohn's disease, or a healthy co-twin of an affected twin (not recorded which).

The chain couples TRBV27 to TRBJ2-2; the TCRdb D gene call, TRBD2, has no DNA to confirm it. The CDR3 has 18 residues. Germline V CDR1 and CDR2: MNHEY, SMNVEV (reference sequence). CDR3: CASSPLGLAGPNTGELFF.

The chain is built from TRBV20-1 and TRBJ2-7; TCRdb names TRBD1, which stays unverified in the absence of DNA. The length of the CDR3 is 12 residues. From germline, CDR1 is DFQATT and CDR2 SNEGSKA (reference sequence). The CDR3 reads CSGSSWRGEQYF.

V is TRBV6-1 and J is TRBJ2-4. CDR1 is MNHNS, CDR2 SASEGT, per germline. The CDR3 consists of 14 residues. The CDR3 protein is CASREEMTKNIQYF.

J is TRBJ2-1 and V is TRBV6-2 or TRBV6-3; with no DNA, the TCRdb D assignment of TRBD1 cannot be verified. Germline CDR1 reads MNHEY; CDR2 reads SVGEGT. This CDR3 has 17 amino acids. The CDR3 sequence is CASSNSWPGGLGNEQFF.

The chain links TRBV27 to TRBJ2-7. This CDR3 has 13 residues. Germline V lookup: CDR1 MNHEY, CDR2 SMNVEV (reference sequence). CDR3 in amino acids: CASSLRVSYEQYF.

The chain couples TRBV18 to TRBJ2-5; TCRdb's D call, TRBD1, is unchecked because there is no DNA. The germline V gene has CDR1 KGHSH and CDR2 LQKENI. The length of the CDR3 is 13 residues. CDR3 residues: CASSPEDRATQYF.

The genes are TRBV7-6 and TRBJ1-5; TCRdb names TRBD1, which stays unverified in the absence of DNA. Germline-derived CDR1 and CDR2 are SGHVS and FNYEAQ. The CDR3 has 14 residues. CDR3 residues: CASSLRDGDQPQHF.

The rearrangement uses TRBV5-1 and TRBJ2-7; absent DNA, TCRdb's TRBD1 call cannot be checked. The CDR3 length is 15 residues. Germline values: CDR1 SGHRS, CDR2 YFSETQ. CDR3 region: CASSTETGTSYEQYF.